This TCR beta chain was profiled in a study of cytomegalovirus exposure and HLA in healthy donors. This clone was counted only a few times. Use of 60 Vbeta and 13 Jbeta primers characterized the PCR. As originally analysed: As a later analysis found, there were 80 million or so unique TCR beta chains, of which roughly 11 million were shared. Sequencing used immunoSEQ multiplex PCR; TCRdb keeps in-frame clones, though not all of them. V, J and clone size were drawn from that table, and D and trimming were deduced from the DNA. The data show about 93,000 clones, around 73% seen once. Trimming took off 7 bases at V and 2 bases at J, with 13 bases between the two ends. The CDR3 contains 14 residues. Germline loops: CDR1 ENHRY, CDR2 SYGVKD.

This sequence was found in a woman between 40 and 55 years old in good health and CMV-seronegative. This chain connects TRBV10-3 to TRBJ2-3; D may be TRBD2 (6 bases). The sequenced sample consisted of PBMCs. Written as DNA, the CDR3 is TGTGCCATCAAGGGCGGGATCAACACAGATACGCAGTATTTT. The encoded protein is CAIKGGINTDTQYF.